Detailed here is one T cell receptor beta chain. What this receptor recognizes is not known. Base qualities are not at hand, and no much larger clone is one base apart. This sample was taken from a study of T cell repertoires in cytomegalovirus infection (dated by TCRdb to the late 2010s). With respect to the entire study: Donor HLA type was relevant to the analysis, as public TCR beta signatures indicated carriage of CMV infection together with the matching HLA type. Broader findings and caveats from the paper: In both this cohort and an independent roughly 350-donor cohort, the cumulative frequency of public TCR beta family members distinguished carriers of CMV infection plus the relevant HLA type. The ex vivo response was dominated by HLA-C-restricted CMV-specific TCR beta clonotypes, which also provided the single most frequent clonotype in two of eight donors.

V loses 0 bases at its end and J loses 6 bases; junction bases beyond the gene matches: 8. Taken from the germline V gene (reference sequence), the CDR1 and CDR2 loops are DFQATT and SNEGSKA. From the cysteine through the phenylalanine, the CDR3 covers 15 amino acids. The kept DNA is CDR3 alone, 45 bases in frame from the first base. Data came from an Illumina HiSeq 1500. Starting from the raw public reads, TCRdb applied fastp trimming at Q25, assembled clones with MiXCR and retained in-frame beta chains. Every entry covers one CDR3 protein and lists the most common genes and DNA from its rows. The sample profile shows approximately 200,000 distinct CDR3 sequences; about 20% of them were found once. About 20% of the sample is in the top ten clones.

This clonotype was obtained from a human donor in good health (CMV status not recorded). Some clones in this sample may be carry-over from other donors' samples. The sequence links TRBV20-1 to TRBJ2-4, with TRBD1 identical over 7 junction bases. The sample comprised CD8+ T cells from PBMCs. The nucleotides read TGCAGTGCTAGAGACACCGGGACAGCTCCAAACATTCAGTACTTC. It translates to CSARDTGTAPNIQYF.